This TCR beta chain was captured by sequencing in a study of identifying expanded T cells in peripheral blood. Findings and limits, study-wide: Approximately two-week clone count variance significantly increased as total template count grew. Over around two and four weeks, about 17 and 20 clones changed, versus roughly 1.1 between replicates.

Method: immunoSEQ multiplex PCR; TCRdb's copy keeps in-frame clones and lacks some. The data contain 83,000 or so clones, more than 70% of them singletons. This clone has a single count. Its antigen is as yet unknown. Sample: blood. The sequence came from a person aged 18 to 70 in good health.

As DNA, the CDR3 is TGTGCCAGCAGCTTGCACAGCAGAAACATTCAGTACTTC. Amino acids: CASSLHSRNIQYF. This chain connects TRBV5-6 to TRBJ2-4, with no clear D. The germline CDR1 and CDR2 sequences are SGHDT and YYEEEE. The V end was cut by 1 base, the J end by 6 bases, with 8 bases between. The CDR3 covers 13 residues.